What follows are 6 T cell receptor beta chains derived from one specimen sequenced in a study of early T cells in non-severe SARS-CoV-2 infection. One entry per CDR3 protein, called by TCRdb with MiXCR from the 5' RACE reads. The sample has 35,000 to 45,000 distinct CDR3 sequences; less than 15% are singletons. The sequenced sample was whole blood. The receptors were sampled from an adult who was a healthcare worker with PCR-confirmed SARS-CoV-2 infection or an uninfected control (not recorded which).

The rearrangement uses TRBV12-3 or TRBV12-4 and TRBJ1-4; D is uncertain. The CDR3 totals 13 residues. V was shortened by 3 bases and J by 5 bases, with 7 bases between the two germline ends. DNA of the CDR3: TGTGCCAGCAGTTTGGCAGAGAATGAAAAACTGTTTTTT. Protein product: CASSLAENEKLFF.

This clonotype was seen more than once but under ten times. This chain uses TRBV4-2 with TRBJ2-7; 9 bases are shared with TRBD1. This CDR3 has 14 amino acids. CDR1 and CDR2 (germline): LGHNA, YNFKEQ. With V trimmed by 2 bases and J by 5 bases, 4 bases remained unmatched. The CDR3 DNA follows: TGTGCCAGCAGCCAATGGACAGGGGTGGACGAGCAGTACTTC. This encodes CASSQWTGVDEQYF.

This clonotype was seen at least ten times. The chain recombines TRBV27 with TRBJ2-2; D remains ambiguous. CDR1 MNHEY and CDR2 SMNVEV come from the germline V gene (reference sequence). This CDR3 contains 15 residues. The V end lost 3 bases, the J end lost 5 bases, and 13 bases lay between the germline ends. This CDR3 reads CASSFRVGRTGELFF. CDR3 coding DNA: TGTGCCAGCAGTTTCCGGGTGGGAAGAACCGGGGAGCTGTTTTTT.

This clonotype was detected many times. The chain joins TRBV7-8 to TRBJ2-7; TRBD1 matches 7 bases. The V and J ends lost 4 bases and 4 bases, in that order; junction bases with no gene match: 10. CDR3 length: 15 amino acids. The germline V gene encodes CDR1 SGHVS and CDR2 FQNEAQ. The CDR3 spells CASSSLRQGWYEQYF. The DNA for the CDR3 is TGTGCCAGCAGCTCCCTAAGACAGGGCTGGTACGAGCAGTACTTC.

The gene calls are TRBV7-9 and TRBJ2-5; weak D call: TRBD2 (6 bases). The CDR3 has 15 residues. Trimming took off 5 bases at V and 4 bases at J, with 17 bases between the two ends. CDR1 is SEHNR and CDR2 is FQNEAQ in the germline V gene (reference sequence). This CDR3 reads CASSPTGTPAETQYF. In DNA, the CDR3 is TGTGCCAGCAGCCCTACCGGGACTCCGGCAGAGACCCAGTACTTC. The full variable domain, rest sourced from reference TRBV7-9 and TRBJ2-5, is DTGVSQNPRHKITKRGQNVTFRCDPISEHNRLYWYRQTLGQGPEFLTYFQNEAQLEKSRLLSDRFSAERPKGSFSTLEIQRTEQGDSAMYLCASSPTGTPAETQYFGPGTRLLVL.

The chain joins TRBV7-2 to TRBJ1-5; D ambiguous. V was trimmed by 6 bases and J by 7 bases, leaving 19 bases between them. The CDR3 is 15 amino acids. The V gene's germline CDR1 is SGHTA and CDR2 FQGNSA. DNA of the CDR3: TGTGCCAGCAGTTTATCATCAGCGGCGGTCCAGCCCCAGCATTTT. Protein: CASSLSSAAVQPQHF.